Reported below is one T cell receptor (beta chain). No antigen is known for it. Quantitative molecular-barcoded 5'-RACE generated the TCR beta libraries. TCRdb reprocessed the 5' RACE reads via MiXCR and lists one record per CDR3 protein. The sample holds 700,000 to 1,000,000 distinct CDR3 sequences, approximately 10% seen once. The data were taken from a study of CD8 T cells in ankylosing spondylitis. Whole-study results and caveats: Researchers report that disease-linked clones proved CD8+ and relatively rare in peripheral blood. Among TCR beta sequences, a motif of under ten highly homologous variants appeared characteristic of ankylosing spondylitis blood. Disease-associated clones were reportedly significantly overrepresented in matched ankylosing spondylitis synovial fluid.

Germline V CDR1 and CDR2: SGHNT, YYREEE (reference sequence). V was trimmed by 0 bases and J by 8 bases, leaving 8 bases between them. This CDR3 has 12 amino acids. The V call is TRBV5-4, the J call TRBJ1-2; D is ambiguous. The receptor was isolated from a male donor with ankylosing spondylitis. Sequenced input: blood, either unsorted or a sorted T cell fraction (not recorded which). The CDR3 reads CASSLAPGGYTF. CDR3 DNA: TGTGCCAGCAGCTTGGCCCCGGGGGGCTACACCTTC.